This passage covers 15 T cell receptor beta chains from one sample sequenced in a study of T cell responses to AZD1222 COVID-19 vaccine. Measured with immunoSEQ multiplex PCR; TCRdb has only the in-frame clones, and not every one. The sample shows 100,000 to 150,000 clones, about 90% of them seen only once. This material consisted of peripheral blood, taken on day 0 of AZD1222 vaccination. The source of these receptors is an adult in good health.

This clone was observed once. The chain is built from TRBV6-6 and TRBJ1-4, with 8 bases that match TRBD1. Losses at the gene ends were 2 bases for V and 10 bases for J; bases not matched to a gene: 12. Germline V gene sequence: CDR1 MNHNY, CDR2 SVGAGI (reference sequence). The CDR3 is 16 amino acids. The CDR3 bases are TGTGCCAGCAGTTACAGAGACAGGGGCCCAAGGGGAAAACTGTTTTTT. Protein sequence: CASSYRDRGPRGKLFF.

The chain uses TRBV6-5 and TRBJ2-1; a possible D gene is TRBD1 (6 bases). The germline V gene encodes CDR1 MNHEY and CDR2 SVGAGI. This CDR3 has 14 residues. Trimming took off 6 bases at V and 2 bases at J, with 11 bases between the two ends. The CDR3 here is CASRTGSPYNEQFF. CDR3 sequence (DNA): TGTGCCAGCAGAACAGGGTCTCCCTACAATGAGCAGTTCTTC.

The chain recombines TRBV27 with TRBJ2-1, with 13 bases lining up with TRBD2. CDR1 and CDR2 (germline): MNHEY, SMNVEV (reference sequence). Trimming took 5 bases from V and 9 from J; bases not matched to a gene: 4. The CDR3 spans 14 residues. This CDR3 reads CASSRLAGGTEQFF. The DNA for the CDR3 is TGTGCCAGCAGTCGACTAGCGGGAGGCACTGAGCAGTTCTTC.

The V call is TRBV9, the J call TRBJ2-5; 8 nucleotides align to TRBD1. The CDR3 is 14 amino acids. Germline V gene sequence: CDR1 SGDLS, CDR2 YYNGEE. J was trimmed by 5 bases and V by 3 bases; bases with no gene match: 6. The DNA for the CDR3 is TGTGCCAGCAGCGCGACAGGGGTGAAGGAGACCCAGTACTTC. Its protein product is CASSATGVKETQYF.

This chain connects TRBV2 to TRBJ2-3; D remains unclear. V was pared by 8 bases and J by 1 base, with 19 bases between. The CDR3 consists of 16 residues. Germline V gene sequence: CDR1 SNHLY, CDR2 FYNNEI. The CDR3 DNA reads TGTGCCAGCTGTTCCGATGGTTTCTTAGGCACAGATACGCAGTATTTT. It codes for CASCSDGFLGTDTQYF.

CDR3 nucleotides: TGTGCTAGTGGCCTTAGAGAGGGGGCCACTGAAGCTTTCTTT. This gives the protein CASGLREGATEAFF. J is TRBJ1-1 and V is TRBV12-5; 7 positions agree with TRBD1. Trimming took 6 bases from V and 4 from J; bases not matched to a gene: 8. Germline V lookup: CDR1 LGHNT, CDR2 FRNRAP. This CDR3 is built from 14 residues.

Points on this clone: The junction differs from germline at one of its ends, possibly a read error. The V gene is TRBV2, the J gene TRBJ1-1; D gene unclear. In germline, CDR1 is SNHLY, CDR2 FYNNEI. The CDR3 has 13 amino acids. The CDR3 bases are TGTGCCAGCAGAGAAGACGGAAACACTGAAGCTTTCTTT. The encoded protein is CASREDGNTEAFF.

The gene calls are TRBV5-6 and TRBJ1-4, with D hard to call. This CDR3 comprises 15 residues. In germline, CDR1 is SGHDT, CDR2 YYEEEE. Trimming took off 4 bases at V and 1 base at J, with 11 bases between the two ends. CDR3 residues: CASSPRFGTNEKLFF. CDR3 nucleotide sequence: TGTGCCAGCAGCCCCCGCTTTGGAACTAATGAAAAACTGTTTTTT.

The CDR3 sequence is CASSLDLVGTEAFF. CDR3 bases: TGTGCCAGCAGCTTGGACCTAGTGGGGACTGAAGCTTTCTTT. The rearrangement joins TRBV7-9 to TRBJ1-1, with D unclear. V gave up 3 bases and J gave up 5 bases, with 13 bases separating them. Germline assignment: CDR1 SEHNR and CDR2 FQNEAQ (reference sequence). This CDR3 region has 14 residues.

V usage is TRBV5-4 and J usage is TRBJ1-1; D may be TRBD1 (5 bases). The CDR3 contains 14 residues. CDR1 and CDR2 from the germline V gene are SGHNT and YYREEE (reference sequence). The ends were cut back, 2 bases at V and 1 base at J, with 9 bases in the middle. The CDR3, as DNA: TGTGCCAGCAGCTTCGAAGACAGGAACACTGAAGCTTTCTTT. Its translation is CASSFEDRNTEAFF.

The chain joins TRBV28 to TRBJ2-1; TRBD1 agrees at 9 bases. Germline V lookup: CDR1 MDHEN, CDR2 SYDVKM. V was clipped by 4 bases and J by 7 bases; unmatched bases: 17. The CDR3 is made up of 18 amino acids. The CDR3 loop reads CASSSPGQGSWEENEQFF. The CDR3 nucleotides read TGTGCCAGCAGTTCTCCGGGACAGGGTTCGTGGGAAGAAAATGAGCAGTTCTTC.

This clone was detected a few times. This chain connects TRBV2 to TRBJ2-7; no firm D call. V dropped 10 bases and J dropped 1 base, with 8 bases sitting between them. CDR1 and CDR2 (germline): SNHLY, FYNNEI. The CDR3 consists of 11 residues. The CDR3 reads CAIGLSYEQYF. CDR3 coding DNA: TGTGCCATCGGTCTTTCCTACGAGCAGTACTTC.

The chain couples TRBV5-4 to TRBJ1-5, with D possibly TRBD1 on 5 matching bases. Deletions cut 0 bases from V and 2 bases from J, with 9 bases between. The CDR3 has 15 amino acids. Germline V gene lookup returns CDR1 SGHNT and CDR2 YYREEE (reference sequence). In DNA form, the CDR3 reads TGTGCCAGCAGCTTGGATGGGGACGGCAATCAGCCCCAGCATTTT. As protein: CASSLDGDGNQPQHF.

This chain connects TRBV4-1 to TRBJ1-5, with 9 bases fitting TRBD1. V lost 1 base, J lost 4 bases, and 2 bases stayed unmatched. Germline-derived CDR1 and CDR2 are MGHRA and YSYEKL. This CDR3 region has 15 residues. CDR3 region: CASSQATGGNQPQHF. Here the CDR3 DNA reads TGCGCCAGCAGCCAAGCGACAGGGGGAAATCAGCCCCAGCATTTT.

V is TRBV3-1 (or the pseudogene TRBV3-2) and J is TRBJ2-5; D is possibly TRBD1 (5 bases). The germline CDR1 and CDR2 sequences are LGHDT and YNNKEL (reference sequence). The CDR3 sequence is 15 residues long. V was cut by 1 base and J by 5 bases, with 14 bases left in between. CDR3 region: CASSQVGAVGETQYF. CDR3 coding DNA: TGTGCCAGCAGCCAAGTAGGGGCAGTAGGGGAGACCCAGTACTTC.